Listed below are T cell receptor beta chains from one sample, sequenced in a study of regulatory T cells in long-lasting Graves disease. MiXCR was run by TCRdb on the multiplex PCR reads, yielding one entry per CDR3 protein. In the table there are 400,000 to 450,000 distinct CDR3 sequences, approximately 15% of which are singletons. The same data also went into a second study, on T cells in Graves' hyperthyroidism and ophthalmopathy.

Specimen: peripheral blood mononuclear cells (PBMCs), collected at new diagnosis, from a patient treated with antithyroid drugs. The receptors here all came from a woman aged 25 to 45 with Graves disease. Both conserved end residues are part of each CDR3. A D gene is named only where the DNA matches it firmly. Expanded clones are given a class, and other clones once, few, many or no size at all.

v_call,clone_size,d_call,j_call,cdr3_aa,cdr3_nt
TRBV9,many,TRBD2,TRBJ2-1,CASSVRTSGTNEQFF,TGTGCCAGCAGCGTAAGGACTAGCGGGACCAATGAGCAGTTCTTC
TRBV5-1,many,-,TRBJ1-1,CASSPGRWGTEAFF,TGCGCCAGCAGCCCGGGACGTTGGGGCACTGAAGCTTTCTTT
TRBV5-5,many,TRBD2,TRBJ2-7,CASSSGLVAYEQYF,TGTGCCAGCAGCTCGGGACTAGTGGCGTACGAGCAGTACTTC
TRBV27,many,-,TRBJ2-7,CASARNDYEQYF,TGTGCCAGCGCCCGGAATGACTACGAGCAGTACTTC
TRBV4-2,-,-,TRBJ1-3,CASSQEGGHGNIIYF,TGTGCCAGCAGCCAAGAAGGGGGGCACGGAAACATCATATATTTT
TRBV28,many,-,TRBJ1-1,CASSQRDTEAFF,TGTGCCAGCAGCCAAAGGGACACTGAAGCTTTCTTT
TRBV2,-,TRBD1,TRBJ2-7,CAIQGGQGANGEVYEQYF,TGTGCCATCCAGGGGGGACAGGGGGCCAACGGTGAGGTCTACGAGCAGTACTTC
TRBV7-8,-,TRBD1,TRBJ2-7,CASSTDRVVHEQYF,TGTGCCAGCAGCACGGACAGGGTAGTTCACGAGCAGTACTTC
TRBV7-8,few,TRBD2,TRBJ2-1,CASRGEGVGEFF,TGTGCCAGCAGGGGGGAGGGAGTCGGGGAGTTCTTC
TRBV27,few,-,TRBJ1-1,CASSYYRTMNTEAFF,TGTGCCAGCAGTTATTACAGGACCATGAACACTGAAGCTTTCTTT
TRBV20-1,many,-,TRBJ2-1,CSAPQEGESLNEQFF,TGCAGTGCTCCCCAGGAGGGCGAGTCCCTCAATGAGCAGTTCTTC
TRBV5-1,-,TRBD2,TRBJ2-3,CASSHTGTSGFLSTDTQYF,TGCGCCAGCAGCCACACCGGGACTAGCGGGTTCTTGAGCACAGATACGCAGTATTTT
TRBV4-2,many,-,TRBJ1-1,CASSQAPLTNTEAFF,TGTGCCAGCAGCCAAGCCCCTTTGACGAACACTGAAGCTTTCTTT
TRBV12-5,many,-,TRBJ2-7,CASGLVRGGAAYEQYF,TGTGCTAGTGGTTTGGTACGAGGGGGGGCGGCCTACGAGCAGTACTTC
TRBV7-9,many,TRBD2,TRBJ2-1,CASSDTSGAYNEQFF,TGTGCCAGCAGCGACACTAGCGGAGCATACAATGAGCAGTTCTTC
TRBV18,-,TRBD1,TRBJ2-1,CASSVSGGGYNEQFF,TGTGCCAGCTCCGTTTCAGGGGGCGGCTACAATGAGCAGTTCTTC
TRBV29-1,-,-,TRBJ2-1,CSVDGRTVTNEQFF,TGCAGCGTTGATGGCAGGACTGTGACCAATGAGCAGTTCTTC
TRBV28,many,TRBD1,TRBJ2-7,CASSSVRGRKAYEQYF,TGTGCCAGCAGTTCCGTCAGGGGGAGAAAGGCCTACGAGCAGTACTTC
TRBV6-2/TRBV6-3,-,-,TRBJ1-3,CASSYSASADRSGNTIYF,TGTGCCAGCAGTTACTCGGCTTCAGCTGACCGCTCTGGAAACACCATATATTTT
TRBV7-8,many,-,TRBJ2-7,CASSLALGGIEQYF,TGTGCCAGCAGCTTAGCGCTGGGAGGAATCGAGCAGTACTTC
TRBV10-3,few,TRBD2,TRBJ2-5,CAISESLAGGFIETQYF,TGTGCCATCAGTGAGTCACTAGCGGGAGGATTCATAGAGACCCAGTACTTC
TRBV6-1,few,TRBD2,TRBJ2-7,CASTSGLAGERQYF,TGTGCCAGCACTTCTGGACTAGCGGGAGAGAGGCAGTACTTC
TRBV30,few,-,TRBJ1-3,CAWSVSLSSGNTIYF,TGTGCCTGGAGTGTATCCCTTAGCTCTGGAAACACCATATATTTT
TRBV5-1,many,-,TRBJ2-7,CASSQSSYEQYF,TGCGCCAGCAGCCAGAGCTCCTACGAGCAGTACTTC
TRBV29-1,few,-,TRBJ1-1,CSVDSGMNTEAFF,TGCAGCGTTGATTCAGGCATGAACACTGAAGCTTTCTTT
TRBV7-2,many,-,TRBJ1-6,CASSLEVGPLHF,TGTGCCAGCAGCTTAGAAGTTGGTCCCCTCCACTTT
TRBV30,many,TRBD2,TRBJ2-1,CAWSQHLAGERNEQFF,TGTGCCTGGAGTCAACACCTAGCGGGAGAACGGAATGAGCAGTTCTTC
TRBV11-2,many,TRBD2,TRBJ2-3,CASSLDWEGGTDTQYF,TGTGCCAGCAGCTTAGATTGGGAGGGTGGTACAGATACGCAGTATTTT
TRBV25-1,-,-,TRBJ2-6,CASKGYGANVLTF,TGTGCCAGCAAAGGCTACGGGGCCAACGTCCTGACTTTC
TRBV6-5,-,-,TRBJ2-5,CASSYRGLEKETQYF,TGTGCCAGCAGTTACCGAGGACTGGAGAAGGAGACCCAGTACTTC
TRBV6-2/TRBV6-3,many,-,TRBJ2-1,CASSFHPSSAQGHNEQFF,TGTGCCAGCAGTTTCCATCCCTCTAGCGCCCAAGGTCACAATGAGCAGTTCTTC
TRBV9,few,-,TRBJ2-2,CASSAGPPNTGELFF,TGTGCCAGCAGCGCGGGACCCCCGAACACCGGGGAGCTGTTTTTT
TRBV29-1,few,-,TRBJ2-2,CSVAGQGGTGELFF,TGCAGCGTTGCTGGTCAGGGTGGTACCGGGGAGCTGTTTTTT
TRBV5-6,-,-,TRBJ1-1,CASSTDPGAGTEAFF,TGTGCCAGCAGCACCGATCCCGGAGCGGGCACTGAAGCTTTCTTT
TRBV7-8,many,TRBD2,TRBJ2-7,CASSLGLGASGSTEQYF,TGTGCCAGCAGCTTAGGTCTCGGGGCTAGCGGGAGCACCGAGCAGTACTTC
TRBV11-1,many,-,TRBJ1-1,CASSRSGFRGNTEAFF,TGTGCCAGCAGCCGCTCAGGTTTCCGGGGAAACACTGAAGCTTTCTTT
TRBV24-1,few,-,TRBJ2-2,CATARTDNTGELFF,TGTGCCACCGCAAGGACAGATAACACCGGGGAGCTGTTTTTT
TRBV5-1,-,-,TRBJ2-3,CASKGSSTDTQYF,TGCGCCAGCAAGGGTAGTAGCACAGATACGCAGTATTTT
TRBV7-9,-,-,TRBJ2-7,CASSEGPHPYF,TGTGCCAGCAGCGAGGGCCCACACCCGTACTTC
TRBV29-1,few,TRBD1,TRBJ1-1,CSVPEQGGTEAFF,TGCAGCGTCCCCGAACAGGGGGGGACTGAAGCTTTCTTT
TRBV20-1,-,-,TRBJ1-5,CSARDGQGHFSQPQHF,TGCAGTGCTAGAGATGGCCAGGGACACTTTAGTCAGCCCCAGCATTTT
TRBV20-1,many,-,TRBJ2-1,CSARDQTGRGVAYNEQFF,TGCAGTGCTAGAGATCAAACAGGTAGGGGGGTCGCGTACAATGAGCAGTTCTTC
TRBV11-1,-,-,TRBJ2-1,CASSRAASYNEQFF,TGTGCCAGCAGCCGGGCGGCATCCTACAATGAGCAGTTCTTC
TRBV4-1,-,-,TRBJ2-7,CASSQSQGGYEQYF,TGCGCCAGCAGCCAAAGTCAGGGAGGCTACGAGCAGTACTTC
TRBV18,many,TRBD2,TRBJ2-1,CASSPPGLAGLNEQFF,TGTGCCAGCTCACCCCCAGGACTAGCGGGGCTCAATGAGCAGTTCTTC
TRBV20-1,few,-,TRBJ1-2,CGARDEDTKGYTF,TGCGGTGCTAGAGATGAGGACACGAAAGGCTACACCTTC
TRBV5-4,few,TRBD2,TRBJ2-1,CASSLPGTRGIEQFF,TGTGCCAGCAGCTTGCCCGGGACTAGGGGGATAGAGCAGTTCTTC
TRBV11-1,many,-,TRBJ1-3,CASSLQGGNTIYF,TGTGCCAGCAGCTTACAAGGAGGAAACACCATATATTTT
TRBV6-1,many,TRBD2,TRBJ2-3,CASNSGLAGTDTQYF,TGTGCCAGCAATTCGGGACTAGCGGGCACAGATACGCAGTATTTT
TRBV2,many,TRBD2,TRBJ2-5,CASSDFWTSGKETQYF,TGTGCCAGCAGTGACTTTTGGACTAGCGGAAAAGAGACCCAGTACTTC
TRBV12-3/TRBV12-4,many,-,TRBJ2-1,CASSLRATEQFF,TGTGCCAGCAGTTTACGTGCAACTGAGCAGTTCTTC
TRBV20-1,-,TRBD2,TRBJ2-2,CSARGTSGRVDTGELFF,TGCAGTGCTAGGGGGACTAGCGGGAGGGTAGACACCGGGGAGCTGTTTTTT
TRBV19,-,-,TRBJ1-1,CASSVGRKNTEAFF,TGTGCCAGTAGTGTGGGACGGAAGAACACTGAAGCTTTCTTT
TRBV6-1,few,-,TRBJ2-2,CASEGLYTGELFF,TGTGCCAGCGAGGGACTGTACACCGGGGAGCTGTTTTTT
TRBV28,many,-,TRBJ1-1,CASRKPQGGVWYTEAFF,TGTGCCAGCCGCAAGCCGCAGGGTGGGGTATGGTACACTGAAGCTTTCTTT
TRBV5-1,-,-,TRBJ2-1,CASSPNPNGSSYNEQFF,TGCGCCAGCAGCCCTAACCCTAACGGGAGCTCCTACAATGAGCAGTTCTTC
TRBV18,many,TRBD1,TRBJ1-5,CASSRDRANHQPQHF,TGTGCCAGCTCACGGGACAGGGCCAATCATCAGCCCCAGCATTTT